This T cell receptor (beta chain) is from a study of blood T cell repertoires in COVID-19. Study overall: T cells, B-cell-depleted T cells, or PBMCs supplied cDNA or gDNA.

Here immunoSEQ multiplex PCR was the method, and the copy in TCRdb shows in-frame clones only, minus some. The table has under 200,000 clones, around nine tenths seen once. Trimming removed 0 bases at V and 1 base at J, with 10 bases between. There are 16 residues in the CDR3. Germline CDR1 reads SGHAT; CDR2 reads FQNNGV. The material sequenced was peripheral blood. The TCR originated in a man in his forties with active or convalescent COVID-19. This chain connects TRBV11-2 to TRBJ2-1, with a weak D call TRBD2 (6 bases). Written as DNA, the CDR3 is TGTGCCAGCAGCTTAGATGGGGCGGGGTCCTACAATGAGCAGTTCTTC. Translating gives CASSLDGAGSYNEQFF.